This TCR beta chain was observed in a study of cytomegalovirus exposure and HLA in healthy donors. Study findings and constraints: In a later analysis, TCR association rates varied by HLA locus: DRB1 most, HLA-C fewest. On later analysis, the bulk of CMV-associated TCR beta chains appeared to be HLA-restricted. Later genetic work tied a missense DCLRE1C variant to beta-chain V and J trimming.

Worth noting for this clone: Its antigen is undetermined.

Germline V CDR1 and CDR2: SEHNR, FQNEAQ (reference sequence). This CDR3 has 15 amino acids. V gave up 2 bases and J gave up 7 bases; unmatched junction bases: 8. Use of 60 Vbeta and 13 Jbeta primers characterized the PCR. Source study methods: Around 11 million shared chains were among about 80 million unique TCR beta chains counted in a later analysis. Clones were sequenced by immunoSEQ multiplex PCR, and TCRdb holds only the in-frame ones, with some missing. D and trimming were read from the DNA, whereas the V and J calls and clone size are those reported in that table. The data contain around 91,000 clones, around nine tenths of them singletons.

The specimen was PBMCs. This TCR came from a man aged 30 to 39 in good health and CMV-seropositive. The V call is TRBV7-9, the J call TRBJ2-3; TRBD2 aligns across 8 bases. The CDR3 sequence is CASSLPQRERYTQYF. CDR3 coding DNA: TGTGCCAGCAGCTTACCACAGCGGGAGAGATATACGCAGTATTTT.